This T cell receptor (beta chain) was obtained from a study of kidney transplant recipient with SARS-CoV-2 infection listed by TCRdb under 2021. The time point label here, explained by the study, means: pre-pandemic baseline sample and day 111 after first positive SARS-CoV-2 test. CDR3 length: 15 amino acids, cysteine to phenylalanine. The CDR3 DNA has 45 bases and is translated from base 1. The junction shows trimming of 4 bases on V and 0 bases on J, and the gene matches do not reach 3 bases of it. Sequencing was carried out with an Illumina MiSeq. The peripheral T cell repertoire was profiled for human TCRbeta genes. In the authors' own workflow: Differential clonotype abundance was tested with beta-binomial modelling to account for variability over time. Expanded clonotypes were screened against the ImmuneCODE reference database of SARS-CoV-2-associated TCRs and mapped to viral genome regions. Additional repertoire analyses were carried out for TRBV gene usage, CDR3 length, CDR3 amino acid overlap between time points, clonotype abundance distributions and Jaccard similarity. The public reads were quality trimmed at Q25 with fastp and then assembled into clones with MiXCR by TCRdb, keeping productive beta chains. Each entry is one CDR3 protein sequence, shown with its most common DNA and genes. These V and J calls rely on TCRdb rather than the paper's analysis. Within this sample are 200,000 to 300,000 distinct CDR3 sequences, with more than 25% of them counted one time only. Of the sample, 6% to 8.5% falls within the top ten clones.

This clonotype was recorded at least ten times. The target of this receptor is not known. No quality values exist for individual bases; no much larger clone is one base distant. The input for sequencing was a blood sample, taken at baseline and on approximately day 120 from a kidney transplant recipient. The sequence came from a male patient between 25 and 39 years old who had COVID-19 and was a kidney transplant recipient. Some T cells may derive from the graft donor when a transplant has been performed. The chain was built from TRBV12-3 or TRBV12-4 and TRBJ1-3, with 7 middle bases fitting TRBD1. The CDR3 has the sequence CASSSTGNSGNTIYF. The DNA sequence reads TGTGCCAGCAGTTCGACAGGGAACTCTGGAAACACCATATATTTT.